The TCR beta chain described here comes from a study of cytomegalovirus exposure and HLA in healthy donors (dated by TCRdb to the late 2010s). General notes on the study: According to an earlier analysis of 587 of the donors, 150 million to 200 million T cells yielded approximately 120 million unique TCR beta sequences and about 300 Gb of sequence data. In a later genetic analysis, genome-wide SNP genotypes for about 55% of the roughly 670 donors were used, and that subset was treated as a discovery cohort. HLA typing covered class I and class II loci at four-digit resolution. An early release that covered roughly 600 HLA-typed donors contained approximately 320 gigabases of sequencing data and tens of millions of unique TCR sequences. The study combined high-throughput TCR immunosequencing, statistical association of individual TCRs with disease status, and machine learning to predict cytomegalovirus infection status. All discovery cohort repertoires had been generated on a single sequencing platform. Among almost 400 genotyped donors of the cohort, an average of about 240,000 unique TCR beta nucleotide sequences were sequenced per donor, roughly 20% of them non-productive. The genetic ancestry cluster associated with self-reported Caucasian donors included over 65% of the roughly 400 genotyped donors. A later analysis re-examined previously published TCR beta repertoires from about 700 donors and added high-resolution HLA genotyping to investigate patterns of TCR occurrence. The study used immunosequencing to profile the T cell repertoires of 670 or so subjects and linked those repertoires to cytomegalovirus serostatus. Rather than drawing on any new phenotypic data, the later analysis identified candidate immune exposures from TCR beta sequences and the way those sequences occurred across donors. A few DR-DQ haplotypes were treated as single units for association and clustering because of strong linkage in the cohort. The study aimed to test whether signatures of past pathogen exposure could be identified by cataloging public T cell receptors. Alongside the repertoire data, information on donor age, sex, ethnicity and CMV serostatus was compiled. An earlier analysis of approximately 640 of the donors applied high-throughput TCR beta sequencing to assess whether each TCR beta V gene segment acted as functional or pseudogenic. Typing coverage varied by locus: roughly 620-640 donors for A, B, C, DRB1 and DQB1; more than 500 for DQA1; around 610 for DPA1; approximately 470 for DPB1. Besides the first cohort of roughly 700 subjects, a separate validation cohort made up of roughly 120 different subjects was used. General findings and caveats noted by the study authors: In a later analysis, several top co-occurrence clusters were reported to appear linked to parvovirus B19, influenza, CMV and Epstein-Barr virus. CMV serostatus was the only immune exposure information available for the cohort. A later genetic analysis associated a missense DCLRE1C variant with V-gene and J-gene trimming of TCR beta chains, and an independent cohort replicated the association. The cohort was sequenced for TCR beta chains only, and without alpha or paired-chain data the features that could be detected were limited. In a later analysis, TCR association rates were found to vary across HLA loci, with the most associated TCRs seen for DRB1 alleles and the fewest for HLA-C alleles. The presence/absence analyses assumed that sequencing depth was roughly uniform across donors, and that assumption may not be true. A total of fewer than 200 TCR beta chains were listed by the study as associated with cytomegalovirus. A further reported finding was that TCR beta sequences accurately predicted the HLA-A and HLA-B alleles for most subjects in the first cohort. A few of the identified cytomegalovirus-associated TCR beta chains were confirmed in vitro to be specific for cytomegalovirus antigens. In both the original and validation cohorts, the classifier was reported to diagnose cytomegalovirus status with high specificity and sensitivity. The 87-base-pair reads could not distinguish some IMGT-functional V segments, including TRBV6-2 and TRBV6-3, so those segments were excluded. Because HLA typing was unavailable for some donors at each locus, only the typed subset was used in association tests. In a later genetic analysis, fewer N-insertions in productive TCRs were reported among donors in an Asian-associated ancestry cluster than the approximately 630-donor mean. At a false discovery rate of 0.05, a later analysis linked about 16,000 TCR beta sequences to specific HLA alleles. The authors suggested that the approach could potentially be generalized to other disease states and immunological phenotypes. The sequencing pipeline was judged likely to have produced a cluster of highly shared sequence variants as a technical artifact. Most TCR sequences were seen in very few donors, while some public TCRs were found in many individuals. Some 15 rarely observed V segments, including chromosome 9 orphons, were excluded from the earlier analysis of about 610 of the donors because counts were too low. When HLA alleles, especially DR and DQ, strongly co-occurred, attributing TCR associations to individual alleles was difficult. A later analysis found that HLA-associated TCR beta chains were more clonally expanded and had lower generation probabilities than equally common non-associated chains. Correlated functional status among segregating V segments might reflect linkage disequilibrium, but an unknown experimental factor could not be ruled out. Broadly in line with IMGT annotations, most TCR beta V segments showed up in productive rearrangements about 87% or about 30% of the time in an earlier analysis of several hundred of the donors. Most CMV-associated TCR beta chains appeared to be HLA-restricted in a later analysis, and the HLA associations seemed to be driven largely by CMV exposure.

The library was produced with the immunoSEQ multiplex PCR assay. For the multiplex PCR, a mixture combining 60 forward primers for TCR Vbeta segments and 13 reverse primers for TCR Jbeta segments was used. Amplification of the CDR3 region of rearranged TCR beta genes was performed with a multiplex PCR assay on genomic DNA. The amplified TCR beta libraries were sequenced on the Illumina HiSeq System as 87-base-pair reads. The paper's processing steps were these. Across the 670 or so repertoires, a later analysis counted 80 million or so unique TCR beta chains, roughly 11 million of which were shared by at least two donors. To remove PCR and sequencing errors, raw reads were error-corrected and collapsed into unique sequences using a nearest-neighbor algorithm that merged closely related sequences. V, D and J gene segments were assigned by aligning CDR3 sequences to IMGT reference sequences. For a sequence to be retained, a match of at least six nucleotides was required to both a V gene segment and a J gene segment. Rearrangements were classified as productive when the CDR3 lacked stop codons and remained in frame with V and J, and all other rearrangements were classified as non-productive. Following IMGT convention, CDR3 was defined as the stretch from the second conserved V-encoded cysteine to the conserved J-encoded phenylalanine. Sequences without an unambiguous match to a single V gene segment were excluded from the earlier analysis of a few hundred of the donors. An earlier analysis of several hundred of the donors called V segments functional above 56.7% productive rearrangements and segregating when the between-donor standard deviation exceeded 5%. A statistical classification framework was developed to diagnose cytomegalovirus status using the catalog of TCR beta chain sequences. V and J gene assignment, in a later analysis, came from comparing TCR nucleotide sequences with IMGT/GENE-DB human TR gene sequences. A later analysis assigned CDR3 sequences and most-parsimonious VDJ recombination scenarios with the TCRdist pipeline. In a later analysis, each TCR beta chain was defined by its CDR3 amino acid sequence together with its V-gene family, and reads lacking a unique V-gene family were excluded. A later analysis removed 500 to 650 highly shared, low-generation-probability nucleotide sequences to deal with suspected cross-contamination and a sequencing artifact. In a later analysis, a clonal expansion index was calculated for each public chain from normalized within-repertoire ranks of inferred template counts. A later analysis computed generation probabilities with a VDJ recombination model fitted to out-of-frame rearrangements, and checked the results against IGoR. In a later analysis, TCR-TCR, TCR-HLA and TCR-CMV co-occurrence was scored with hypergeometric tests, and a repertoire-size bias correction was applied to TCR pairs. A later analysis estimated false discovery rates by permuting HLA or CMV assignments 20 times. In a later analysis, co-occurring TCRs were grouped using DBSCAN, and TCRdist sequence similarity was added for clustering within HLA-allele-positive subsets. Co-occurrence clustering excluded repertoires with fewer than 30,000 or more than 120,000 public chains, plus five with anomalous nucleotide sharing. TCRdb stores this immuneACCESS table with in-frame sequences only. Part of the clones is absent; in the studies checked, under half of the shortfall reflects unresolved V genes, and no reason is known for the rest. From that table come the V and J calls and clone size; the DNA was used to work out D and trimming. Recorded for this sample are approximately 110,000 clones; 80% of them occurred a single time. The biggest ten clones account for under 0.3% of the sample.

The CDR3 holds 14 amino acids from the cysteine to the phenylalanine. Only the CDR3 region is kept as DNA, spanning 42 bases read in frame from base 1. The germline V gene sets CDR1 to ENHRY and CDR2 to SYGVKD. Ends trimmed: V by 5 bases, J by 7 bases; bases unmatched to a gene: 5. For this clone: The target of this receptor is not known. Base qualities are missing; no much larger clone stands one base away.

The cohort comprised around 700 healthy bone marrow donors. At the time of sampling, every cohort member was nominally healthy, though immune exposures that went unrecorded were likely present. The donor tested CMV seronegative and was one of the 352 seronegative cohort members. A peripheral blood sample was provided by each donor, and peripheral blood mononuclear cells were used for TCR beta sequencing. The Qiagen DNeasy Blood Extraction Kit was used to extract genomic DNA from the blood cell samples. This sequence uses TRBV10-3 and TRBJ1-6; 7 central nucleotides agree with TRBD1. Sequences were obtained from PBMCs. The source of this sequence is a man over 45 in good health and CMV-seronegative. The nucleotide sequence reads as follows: TGTGCCATCAGTAGGGGGCTGGGAAATTCACCCCTCCACTTT. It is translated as CAISRGLGNSPLHF.